This note documents a single T cell receptor (beta chain) sequence. Its antigen is unknown. The data were taken from a study of beta chain features in type 1 diabetes. Trimming removed 4 bases from V and 3 bases from J, with 13 bases in between. CDR3 length: 13 amino acids. CDR1 and CDR2 (germline): GTSNPN, SVGIG (reference sequence). Expressed TCRB transcripts were sequenced because the isolated RNA had all been reverse transcribed beforehand. Only in-frame clones appear in the TCRdb table, and some are missing; sequencing was by immunoSEQ multiplex PCR. The data show more than 120,000 clones, with approximately 13% seen just once and under 1.5% held by the top ten. Study results and limitations: TCRB CDR3 length was moderately but significantly reduced in all four CD4+ subsets of Type 1 diabetes patients.

The sequence was obtained from a man between 18 and 29 years old with type 1 diabetes. The material sequenced was central memory CD4+ T cells from blood. This chain uses TRBV30 with TRBJ2-7; D not certain. CDR3 in DNA: TGTGCCTGGACCCACCGGAGAAACTACGAGCAGTACTTC. This codes for CAWTHRRNYEQYF.